This record concerns one T cell receptor beta chain sequence. Template amounts of roughly 280 ng DNA, 30,000 or so T cell genomes, were employed in unsorted PBMC replicate PCRs. Some clones are missing from TCRdb's copy, which holds only in-frame ones; the method was immunoSEQ multiplex PCR. In the table there are approximately 470,000 clones, about 72% of which are singletons. This entry comes from a study of shared clonotypes between healthy human individuals. The sequence derives from a woman aged 40 to 50 in good health. Some clones in this sample may be carry-over from other donors' samples. Sequenced material: PBMCs.

CDR3 bases: TGTGCCAGCAGCCAAGTAAGTTGGAGTGTCCCCTCCTACAATGAGCAGTTCTTC. Its translation: CASSQVSWSVPSYNEQFF. V usage is TRBV4-2 and J usage is TRBJ2-1; D is ambiguous. Trimming stripped 1 base from V and 0 bases from J, with 16 bases between. The CDR3 is made up of 18 amino acids. CDR1 is LGHNA, CDR2 YNFKEQ, per germline.